Included here is one T cell receptor beta chain sequence, with context. This clonotype was observed at least ten times. This clone's antigen is unknown. Nothing much larger sits one base from this clone, and base qualities are not available. The sample is drawn from a study of T cells in Graves' hyperthyroidism and ophthalmopathy (dated by TCRdb to 2018 to 2020). Regarding the research as a whole: Peripheral blood was collected at initial diagnosis, before any treatment. The paper describes TCR Vbeta CDR3 sequencing of 120 to 150 peripheral blood samples, made up of 43 ophthalmopathy patients, roughly 80 hyperthyroidism patients and approximately 17 progressor patients. Thyroid tissue and blood T-cell repertoires from several Graves' hyperthyroidism patients were also compared in the study. A discovery cohort of around 98 patients, roughly 45 with Graves' ophthalmopathy and approximately 57 with stable Graves' hyperthyroidism, was used to find distinguishing TCR V-J signatures. After blood sampling, hyperthyroidism patients were treated with methimazole at a starting dose of 30 mg daily, and ophthalmopathy patients were treated with high-dose intravenous methylprednisolone. An independent validation cohort of around 19 hyperthyroidism patients and approximately 17 patients who later progressed to ophthalmopathy tested prospective prediction of ophthalmopathy. The approximately 95 discovery patients were divided at random into training and test sets in a 7:3 ratio. On the study overall, not on this receptor specifically: In validation, progression to ophthalmopathy was predicted by the model with roughly 71% sensitivity and under 85% specificity, a median of around 5.9 months before onset. A model built on a 13 V-J signature distinguished ophthalmopathy from stable hyperthyroidism, reaching roughly 88% sensitivity and about 81% specificity in cross-validation and 80%/75% in testing. Most expanded thyroid clonotypes (frequency above 0.001) were also detected in blood, a finding suggesting that blood repertoires may reflect thyroid immune responses. Sample size was not statistically predetermined, and investigators were not blinded to group allocation.

TCR beta CDR3 regions were amplified from RNA transcripts. A first-round RT-PCR of the TCR CDR3 used the HTBI primer set with the Qiagen OneStep RT-PCR kit. Libraries were constructed in a second round of multiplex PCR, after which size selection and purification were carried out. Libraries were sequenced paired-end with 100 bp reads on an Illumina HiSeq2000. As for the authors' bioinformatics: Raw data were processed with SOAPnuke, discarding reads with adapters, uncalled bases, mean Phred below 15, or no exact constant-primer or identifier match. High-quality paired reads were merged with COPE v1.2.5, and unique nucleotide sequences were defined as clonotypes. MiTCR v1.1 was used to align the clonotypes against IMGT TRBV, TRBD and TRBJ reference segments. The analysis was restricted to V-J combinations with a frequency above 0.0001, which together covered over 99% of the repertoires. A TCS score was defined as the ratio of F50 (clonal expansion) to E x V (chaos), with BLOSUM62-based TCRdist applied between CDR3 peptides within each V-J. Welch's t-statistics and random forest reduced 450 to 600 V-J features to roughly 13, which were used in a naive Bayes classifier (R e1071). TCRdb's own reprocessing of the public reads used fastp at Q25 and MiXCR and kept productive beta chains. Each CDR3 protein appears once, grouped with its most common genes and DNA. The V and J calls follow TCRdb's processing rather than the paper's. The sample records 550,000 to 650,000 distinct CDR3 sequences, roughly 15% of which are singletons. About 15% of the sample is in the top ten clones.

At the junction V is shortened by 5 bases and J by 5 bases, with 13 bases in between. The CDR3 runs 13 residues from the cysteine to the phenylalanine. Just CDR3 DNA is preserved here, 39 bases in frame from base 1. From the germline V gene (reference sequence), CDR1 is DFQATT and CDR2 is SNEGSKA. Stable Graves' hyperthyroidism was defined as the absence of progression to ophthalmopathy over 18 months of follow-up. Hyperthyroidism patients were newly diagnosed, with disease duration under 2 months, and aged 18 to 65 years. The study excluded patients with uncontrolled infections, other autoimmune diseases, pregnancy or lactation. Clinical symptoms, serum thyroxine and TRAb, thyroid ultrasound, and orbital computed tomography formed the basis for the diagnoses. Ficoll-Paque density gradient centrifugation was used to isolate PBMCs from under 11 ml of fresh peripheral blood. Total RNA was extracted using Trizol reagent, and RNA quality was assessed on an Agilent 2100 Bioanalyzer.

Sequenced material: blood. This receptor was identified in a woman in her thirties or forties with Graves' hyperthyroidism. The sequence links TRBV20-1 to TRBJ1-5; the best D guess is TRBD1, with 5 bases matching. The DNA sequence is given as TGCAGTGCTTCGGGGGGGGTGGATCAGCCCCAGCATTTT. This sequence encodes CSASGGVDQPQHF.